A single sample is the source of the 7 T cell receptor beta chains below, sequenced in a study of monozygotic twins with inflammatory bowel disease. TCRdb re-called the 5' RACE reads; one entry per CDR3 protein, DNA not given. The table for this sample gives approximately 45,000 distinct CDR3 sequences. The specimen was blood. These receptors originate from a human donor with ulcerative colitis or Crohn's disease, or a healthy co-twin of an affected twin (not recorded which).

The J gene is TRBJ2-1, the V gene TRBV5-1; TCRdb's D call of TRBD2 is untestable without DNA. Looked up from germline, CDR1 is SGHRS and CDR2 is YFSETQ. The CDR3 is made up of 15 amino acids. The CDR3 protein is CASSLVREGHNEQFF.

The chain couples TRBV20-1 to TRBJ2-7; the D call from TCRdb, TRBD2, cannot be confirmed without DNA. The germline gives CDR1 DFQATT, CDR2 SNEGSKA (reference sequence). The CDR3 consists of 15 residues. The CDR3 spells CSARDPLAGGYEQYF.

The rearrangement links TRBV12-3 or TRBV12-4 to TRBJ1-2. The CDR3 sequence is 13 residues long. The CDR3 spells CASSPPGPLGYTF.

The CDR3 protein is CASSQDRTSSNEQFF. V and J are TRBV4-3 and TRBJ2-1; there is no DNA to check the TCRdb D call of TRBD2. The CDR3 extends over 15 amino acids. Germline CDR1 is LGHNA and CDR2 is YSLEER.

The CDR3 loop is CASSSRDTYNEQFF. The V gene is TRBV12-3 or TRBV12-4, the J gene TRBJ2-1; lacking DNA, the TRBD1 call made by TCRdb goes unchecked. This CDR3 contains 14 residues.

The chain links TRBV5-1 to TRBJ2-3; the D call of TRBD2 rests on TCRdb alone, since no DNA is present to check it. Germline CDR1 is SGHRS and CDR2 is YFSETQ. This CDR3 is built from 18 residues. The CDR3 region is CASSFTGSGTSSTDTQYF. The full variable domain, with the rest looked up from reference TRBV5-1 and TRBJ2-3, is KAGVTQTPRYLIKTRGQQVTLSCSPISGHRSVSWYQQTPGQGLQFLFEYFSETQRNKGNFPGRFSGRQFSNSRSEMNVSTLELGDSALYLCASSFTGSGTSSTDTQYFGPGTRLTVL.

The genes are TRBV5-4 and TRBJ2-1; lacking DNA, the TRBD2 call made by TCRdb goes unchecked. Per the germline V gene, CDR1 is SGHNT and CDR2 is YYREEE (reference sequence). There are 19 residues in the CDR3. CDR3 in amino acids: CASSLRASGGGQVWNEQFF.